These 4 T cell receptor beta chains were all obtained from the same sample, sequenced in a study of relationships among human T cell subsets. TCR alpha and beta CDR3s were amplified from mRNA by semiquantitative ARM-PCR. Exponential amplification used communal superprimers after tagged nested gene-specific primers in ARM-PCR. TCRdb itself ran the multiplex PCR reads through MiXCR, one entry per CDR3 protein. Of under 15,000 distinct CDR3 sequences listed, over 60% are singletons. Bead selections for CD25, CD56 and CD294 left a flow-through collected as Th1 cells. The sample was CD4+ Th1 cells sorted from blood. These receptors all stem from a man aged 35 to 55 in good health.

The chain employs TRBV20-1 and TRBJ2-1; 10 nucleotides agree with TRBD2. The germline gives CDR1 DFQATT, CDR2 SNEGSKA (reference sequence). There are 17 residues in the CDR3. Germline trimming cut 0 bases from V and 3 bases from J; bases unmatched to any gene: 8. In DNA form, the CDR3 reads TGCAGTGCTAGAGACCCCTGGACTAGCGGTGACTACAATGAGCAGTTCTTC. This translates into CSARDPWTSGDYNEQFF.

This rearrangement joins TRBV5-1 to TRBJ2-7; D may match TRBD1 or TRBD2 (5 bases each). V lost 4 bases, J lost 5 bases, and 19 bases lay in between. Germline V gene data show CDR1 as SGHRS and CDR2 as YFSETQ. There are 15 residues in the CDR3. The CDR3 DNA reads TGCGCCAGCAGCCCCGAGGGACGGACGGTCAACGAGCAGTACTTC. Encoded protein: CASSPEGRTVNEQYF. The whole variable domain, remainder taken from reference TRBV5-1 and TRBJ2-7, is KAGVTQTPRYLIKTRGQQVTLSCSPISGHRSVSWYQQTPGQGLQFLFEYFSETQRNKGNFPGRFSGRQFSNSRSEMNVSTLELGDSALYLCASSPEGRTVNEQYFGPGTRLTVT.

The rearrangement links TRBV10-2 to TRBJ2-7; 10 nucleotides agree with TRBD2. Germline trimming cut 6 bases from V and 3 bases from J; bases unmatched to any gene: 2. CDR3 length: 13 amino acids. Germline values: CDR1 WSHSY, CDR2 SAAADI. This CDR3 reads CASRRTSGYEQYF. The DNA for the CDR3 is TGCGCCAGCAGGAGGACTAGCGGCTACGAGCAGTACTTC.

This clonotype was seen more than once but under ten times. The gene calls are TRBV4-1 and TRBJ2-1; 9 bases fit TRBD2. CDR3 size: 16 residues. Trimming at V came to 4 bases and at J to 8 bases, leaving 12 bases not matched to a gene. Germline V lookup: CDR1 MGHRA, CDR2 YSYEKL. The CDR3: CASSPGPRGRVYEQFF. The CDR3 DNA is TGCGCCAGCAGCCCTGGGCCCCGCGGGAGGGTCTATGAGCAGTTCTTC.